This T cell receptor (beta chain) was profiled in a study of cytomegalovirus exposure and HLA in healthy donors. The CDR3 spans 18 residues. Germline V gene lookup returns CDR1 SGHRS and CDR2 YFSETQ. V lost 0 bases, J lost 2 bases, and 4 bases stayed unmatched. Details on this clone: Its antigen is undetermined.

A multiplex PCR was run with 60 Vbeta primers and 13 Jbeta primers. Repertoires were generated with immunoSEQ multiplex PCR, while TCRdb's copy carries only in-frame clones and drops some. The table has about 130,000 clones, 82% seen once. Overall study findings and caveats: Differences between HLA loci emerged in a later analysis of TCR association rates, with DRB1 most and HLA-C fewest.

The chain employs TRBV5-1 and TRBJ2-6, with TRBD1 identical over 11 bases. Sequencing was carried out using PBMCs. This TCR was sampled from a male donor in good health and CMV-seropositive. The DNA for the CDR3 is TGCGCCAGCAGCTTGGCGGACAGGGGGCGGGCTGGGGCCAACGTCCTGACTTTC. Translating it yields CASSLADRGRAGANVLTF.